Listed here are 23 T cell receptor beta chains from one sample, sequenced in a study of technical replicates of blood from four donors (dated by TCRdb to about 2017). Libraries were made using the immunoSEQ multiplex PCR assay. Not all clones reach the TCRdb copy of this immuneACCESS table, which keeps in-frame sequences only. Checked studies attribute under half of the gap to unresolved V genes and leave the rest unexplained. A total of roughly 79,000 clones appear in this sample, around 94% of them only once. The ten most abundant clones make up less than 0.5% of the sample. Sequenced input: T cells isolated from PBMCs. Receptors originate from a human donor in good health.

The chain couples TRBV9 to TRBJ1-4; D is perhaps TRBD1 (6 bases). This CDR3 comprises 15 residues. Germline loops: CDR1 SGDLS, CDR2 YYNGEE. Trimming shortened V by 1 base and J by 8 bases, and 15 bases separated the two germline ends. The CDR3: CASSVRTGTYEKLFF. CDR3 in DNA: TGTGCCAGCAGCGTACGAACAGGGACATACGAAAAACTGTTTTTT.

The chain employs TRBV19 and TRBJ2-7; possible D gene TRBD1, 6 bases. Trimming removed 5 bases at V and 2 bases at J, with 13 bases between. This CDR3 has 14 amino acids. The germline V gene has CDR1 LNHDA and CDR2 SQIVND (reference sequence). The DNA for the CDR3 is TGTGCCAGTAGTGCCGGGACACGCACCTACGAGCAGTACTTC. The encoded protein is CASSAGTRTYEQYF.

This chain joins TRBV30 and TRBJ1-3, with D unclear. The ends were cut back, 5 bases at V and 4 bases at J, with 15 bases in the middle. Germline V CDR1 and CDR2: GTSNPN, SVGIG (reference sequence). The length of the CDR3 is 14 residues. CDR3 amino acids: CAWGFWAAGNTIYF. As DNA, the CDR3 is TGTGCCTGGGGGTTCTGGGCAGCCGGAAACACCATATATTTT.

This sequence joins TRBV28 and TRBJ2-5, with D tentatively TRBD2 (5 bases). V was clipped by 10 bases and J by 1 base, with 10 bases between them. The CDR3 has 12 amino acids. Germline CDR1 and CDR2: MDHEN and SYDVKM. The CDR3 protein is CATSGTQETQYF. The CDR3 region has the DNA TGTGCCACTTCGGGAACCCAAGAGACCCAGTACTTC.

This chain uses TRBV11-2 with TRBJ1-2, with no clear D. Trimming took 1 base from V and 8 from J, leaving 8 bases between them. The CDR3 consists of 12 residues. Germline CDR1 is SGHAT and CDR2 is FQNNGV. This chain's CDR3 is CASSLGVQGYTF. CDR3 DNA sequence: TGTGCCAGCAGCTTAGGTGTTCAGGGCTACACCTTC. The whole variable domain, filled in from reference TRBV11-2 and TRBJ1-2, reads EAGVAQSPRYKIIEKRQSVAFWCNPISGHATLYWYQQILGQGPKLLIQFQNNGVVDDSQLPKDRFSAERLKGVDSTLKIQPAKLEDSAVYLCASSLGVQGYTFGSGTRLTVV.

J is TRBJ1-2 and V is TRBV5-1; 10 bases line up with TRBD1. This CDR3 contains 14 residues. The V segment lost 5 bases and the J segment 8 bases; nucleotides outside the gene matches: 9. Germline CDR1 reads SGHRS; CDR2 reads YFSETQ. The CDR3 sequence: CASSTGQGMWGYTF. CDR3 in DNA: TGCGCCAGCAGTACGGGACAGGGGATGTGGGGCTACACCTTC.

The chain recombines TRBV6-1 with TRBJ2-7, with 8 bases matching TRBD2. Trimming took 7 bases from V and 1 from J; bases not matched to a gene: 3. The V gene's germline CDR1 is MNHNS and CDR2 SASEGT. The CDR3 spans 13 residues. The CDR3 here is CASIGGASYEQYF. As DNA, the CDR3 is TGTGCCAGCATCGGGGGGGCTTCCTACGAGCAGTACTTC.

This chain connects TRBV6-5 to TRBJ1-2, with D tentatively TRBD1 (5 bases). CDR1 and CDR2 from the germline V gene are MNHEY and SVGAGI. The CDR3 loop spans 14 amino acids. Deletions cut 2 bases from V and 6 bases from J, with 13 bases between. The CDR3 region is CASSYTSGGDGYTF. CDR3 nucleotides: TGTGCCAGCAGTTACACCAGCGGGGGGGATGGCTACACCTTC.

The V and J genes are TRBV2 and TRBJ2-3; 8 nucleotides line up with TRBD1. CDR1 SNHLY and CDR2 FYNNEI come from the germline V gene. This CDR3 has 13 amino acids. V trimming: 6 bases; J trimming: 8 bases; junction bases outside the gene matches: 7. This chain's CDR3 is CASRRQGLGTQYF. The CDR3, as DNA: TGTGCCAGCAGGAGACAGGGGTTAGGTACGCAGTATTTT. Full variable domain (outside the CDR3, taken from reference TRBV2 and TRBJ2-3): EPEVTQTPSHQVTQMGQEVILRCVPISNHLYFYWYRQILGQKVEFLVSFYNNEISEKSEIFDDQFSVERPDGSNFTLKIRSTKLEDSAMYFCASRRQGLGTQYFGPGTRLTVL.

The CDR3 nucleotides are TGTGCCAGCAGATATGAGCGGGGGAACTACGAGCAGTACTTC. This codes for CASRYERGNYEQYF. This chain uses TRBV28 with TRBJ2-7, with 8 bases identical to TRBD2. Germline CDR1 and CDR2: MDHEN and SYDVKM. This CDR3 has 14 amino acids. Trimming at V came to 6 bases and at J to 3 bases, leaving 7 bases not matched to a gene.

The chain has TRBV9 and TRBJ2-1, with 10 nucleotides matching TRBD2. Germline values: CDR1 SGDLS, CDR2 YYNGEE. V shed 6 bases, J shed 9 bases, and the junction held 12 bases outside the gene matches. The CDR3 totals 15 residues. The CDR3: CASNQREGHGGEQFF. DNA of the CDR3: TGTGCCAGCAATCAGCGGGAGGGCCATGGAGGTGAGCAGTTCTTC.

This clone was seen only a few times. The J gene is TRBJ2-7, the V gene TRBV5-1; 7 bases are shared with TRBD1. With 0 bases clipped from V and 3 bases from J, the junction kept 3 bases outside the gene matches. Germline CDR1 SGHRS, CDR2 YFSETQ. This CDR3 is 14 amino acids long. CDR3 amino acids: CASSLAAGGYEQYF. The CDR3 nucleotides are TGCGCCAGCAGCTTGGCGGCAGGGGGCTACGAGCAGTACTTC.

This chain uses TRBV6-1 with TRBJ1-3, with D unresolved. There are 13 residues in the CDR3. From germline, CDR1 is MNHNS and CDR2 SASEGT. V lost 4 bases to trimming and J lost 4 bases, with 8 bases between them. CDR3 nucleotide sequence: TGTGCCAGCAGTGGTTTTAGCGGAAACACCATATATTTT. Its translation is CASSGFSGNTIYF.

The rearrangement links TRBV27 to TRBJ2-1, with D tentatively TRBD1 (6 bases). Germline CDR1 reads MNHEY; CDR2 reads SMNVEV (reference sequence). Trimming took off 4 bases at V and 3 bases at J, with 19 bases between the two ends. The CDR3 is 17 amino acids. The CDR3 DNA is TGTGCCAGCAGTTCTAAGGGGGTCCCAACCCTCTACAATGAGCAGTTCTTC. Translating gives CASSSKGVPTLYNEQFF.

The chain carries TRBV9 and TRBJ2-7; no reliable D call. The CDR3 consists of 15 residues. The V gene lost 4 bases and the J gene lost 3 bases, with 17 bases spanning the gap. Germline loops: CDR1 SGDLS, CDR2 YYNGEE. The CDR3, as DNA: TGTGCCAGCAGCACAGATCAAGGTTTCGGCTACGAGCAGTACTTC. It encodes CASSTDQGFGYEQYF.

The chain links TRBV5-5 to TRBJ1-2; D gene uncertain. This CDR3 has 15 residues. CDR1 and CDR2 from the germline V gene are SGHKS and YYEKEE (reference sequence). The V and J ends lost 0 bases and 5 bases respectively, with 14 bases between them. CDR3 coding DNA: TGTGCCAGCAGCTTGGGAAGCCCGGGAGGGTATGGCTACACCTTC. It specifies CASSLGSPGGYGYTF. The complete variable domain, with remaining parts taken from reference TRBV5-5 and TRBJ1-2, reads DAGVTQSPTHLIKTRGQQVTLRCSPISGHKSVSWYQQVLGQGPQFIFQYYEKEERGRGNFPDRFSARQFPNYSSELNVNALLLGDSALYLCASSLGSPGGYGYTFGSGTRLTVV.

The count of this clone is one. The chain has TRBV27 and TRBJ2-7; D is ambiguous. The V and J ends lost 3 bases and 4 bases respectively, with 10 bases between them. From germline, CDR1 is MNHEY and CDR2 SMNVEV (reference sequence). This CDR3 has 13 amino acids. This CDR3 is CASSLGLEYEQYF. CDR3 bases: TGTGCCAGCAGTTTGGGTCTAGAATACGAGCAGTACTTC.

This clone was observed a few times. The chain couples TRBV6-1 to TRBJ2-7, with a weak D call TRBD1 (5 bases). CDR3 length: 10 amino acids. Germline values: CDR1 MNHNS, CDR2 SASEGT. Trimming removed 8 bases at V and 9 bases at J, with 11 bases between. The CDR3 is CASLPGMQYF. As DNA, the CDR3 is TGTGCCAGCCTGCCAGGGATGCAGTACTTC.

The V call is TRBV18, the J call TRBJ2-7; TRBD2 might be the D (6 bases). The germline V and J ends were trimmed by 3 bases and 6 bases, with 12 bases remaining between them. Looked up from germline, CDR1 is KGHSH and CDR2 is LQKENI. This CDR3 is built from 13 residues. The CDR3 coding sequence is TGTGCCAGCTCACCGGGGGGAGCAGGCGAGCAGTACTTC. This translates into CASSPGGAGEQYF.

The rearrangement links TRBV27 to TRBJ1-1, with D hard to call. V lost 0 bases and J 6 bases, leaving 11 bases between the germline ends. The CDR3 loop spans 14 amino acids. Germline V lookup: CDR1 MNHEY, CDR2 SMNVEV (reference sequence). The CDR3 reads CASSLSVRFPEAFF. CDR3 coding DNA: TGTGCCAGCAGTTTATCGGTCAGGTTCCCTGAAGCTTTCTTT.

The V gene is TRBV11-3, the J gene TRBJ1-4, with 10 bases aligning to TRBD1. The junction had 10 bases not matched to a gene; V was cut back by 5 bases and J by 13 bases. CDR3 size: 14 residues. Germline CDR1 reads SGHNT; CDR2 reads YENEEA. This chain's CDR3 is CASSPRQGAGRLFF. As DNA, the CDR3 is TGTGCCAGCAGCCCTCGACAGGGGGCGGGAAGACTGTTTTTT.

The chain couples TRBV5-4 to TRBJ2-5; D is unresolved. The CDR3 contains 14 residues. The germline V and J ends were trimmed by 5 bases and 4 bases, with 15 bases remaining between them. The germline CDR1 and CDR2 sequences are SGHNT and YYREEE (reference sequence). CDR3: CASRSSRILETQYF. In DNA form, the CDR3 reads TGTGCCAGCAGATCCTCCAGGATATTAGAGACCCAGTACTTC.

The rearrangement joins TRBV11-3 to TRBJ2-5; 12 nucleotides agree with TRBD2. Germline V gives CDR1 SGHNT, CDR2 YENEEA. Unmatched junction bases numbered 4, after V lost 0 bases and J lost 5 bases. The CDR3 is made up of 16 amino acids. The CDR3 DNA reads TGTGCCAGCAGCTTAGAGACTAGCGGGAGACAGGAGACCCAGTACTTC. As protein: CASSLETSGRQETQYF.